One TCR beta chain is described in this entry. Antigen specificity is unknown. The V segment lost 3 bases and the J segment 4 bases; nucleotides outside the gene matches: 16. Germline loops: CDR1 LNHDA, CDR2 SQIVND (reference sequence). CDR3 size: 20 residues. This sample is part of a study of shared clonotypes between healthy human individuals. Points from the study as a whole: Shared across a handful of donors were around 5% of the naive CD4 clonotypes. Genetic and exposure-history diversity was limited by the small donor number. What naive subsets generally showed was a larger estimated richness than memory subsets showed.

Only CD45RO-negative cells positively selected for CCR7 counted as naive CD8 cells, so terminally differentiated effector memory CD45RA+ cells were excluded. Caucasian adults living in Nashville, Tennessee, provided all samples. Clones were read by immunoSEQ multiplex PCR, and TCRdb kept only the in-frame ones, dropping some. The profile covers about 1,800,000 clones, with about 95% appearing a single time and 1.2% taken by the ten largest. The J gene is TRBJ2-1, the V gene TRBV19; 12 bases match TRBD2. Sequencing was performed on naive CD8+ T cells sorted from blood. This sequence was found in a man aged 18 to 30 in good health. The DNA for the CDR3 is TGTGCCAGTAGTATCGGTGGTTTGGGGTTGACTAGCGGGAGTTACAATGAGCAGTTCTTC. It is translated as CASSIGGLGLTSGSYNEQFF. The variable domain in full, completed from reference TRBV19 and TRBJ2-1, reads DGGITQSPKYLFRKEGQNVTLSCEQNLNHDAMYWYRQDPGQGLRLIYYSQIVNDFQKGDIAEGYSVSREKKESFPLTVTSAQKNPTAFYLCASSIGGLGLTSGSYNEQFFGPGTRLTVL.